Listed below are T cell receptor beta chains from one sample, sequenced in a study of shared clonotypes between healthy human individuals. Profiling relied on immunoSEQ multiplex PCR, and the TCRdb table lists in-frame clones only, not all of them. This sample has fewer than 3 million clones; about nine tenths occur once, and the top ten carry 0.37%. The sample was naive CD4+ T cells from PBMCs. Receptors were obtained from a man aged 18 to 35 in good health. Some clones in this sample may be carry-over from other donors' samples. CDR3s leave out the opening cysteine and the closing phenylalanine or tryptophan. Each record gives: CDR3 protein, V gene, J gene.

CDR3aa: ASSSNLNTQY
v_gene: TRBV6-6
j_gene: TRBJ2-5

CDR3aa: ASSQAPGVSPLH
v_gene: TRBV4-3
j_gene: TRBJ1-6

CDR3aa: AWSNRGGSEAF
v_gene: TRBV30
j_gene: TRBJ1-1

CDR3aa: ATEPGAGEKLF
v_gene: TRBV10-3
j_gene: TRBJ1-4

CDR3aa: ASSRGETGNTIY
v_gene: TRBV7-2
j_gene: TRBJ1-3

CDR3aa: ASRRQGYSNQPQH
v_gene: TRBV6-5
j_gene: TRBJ1-5

CDR3aa: ASTPVGAGTEAF
v_gene: TRBV19
j_gene: TRBJ1-1

CDR3aa: ASSLGQINNEQF
v_gene: TRBV28
j_gene: TRBJ2-1

CDR3aa: ASSTLGSGVGNTIY
v_gene: TRBV28
j_gene: TRBJ1-3

CDR3aa: ASSINRENTEAF
v_gene: TRBV19
j_gene: TRBJ1-1

CDR3aa: SVGSGGEQY
v_gene: TRBV29-1
j_gene: TRBJ2-7

CDR3aa: ASSLEGRRVNTEAF
v_gene: TRBV7-2
j_gene: TRBJ1-1

CDR3aa: ASSVVGETNQPQH
v_gene: TRBV9
j_gene: TRBJ1-5

CDR3aa: ASSDYPNTGELF
v_gene: TRBV6-4
j_gene: TRBJ2-2

CDR3aa: ASSFAGLRGGTGNTIY
v_gene: TRBV28
j_gene: TRBJ1-3

CDR3aa: ASRDRGLRANYGYT
v_gene: TRBV28
j_gene: TRBJ1-2

CDR3aa: ASSFGQGGETQY
v_gene: TRBV14
j_gene: TRBJ2-5

CDR3aa: ASSPSVGTANTGELF
v_gene: TRBV7-2
j_gene: TRBJ2-2

CDR3aa: ASSLDGAYNEQF
v_gene: TRBV5-1
j_gene: TRBJ2-1

CDR3aa: ASSDYRVNEQF
v_gene: TRBV10-2
j_gene: TRBJ2-1

CDR3aa: ASQRTTGNSYEQY
v_gene: TRBV28
j_gene: TRBJ2-7

CDR3aa: ASSGTGRETQY
v_gene: TRBV2
j_gene: TRBJ2-5

CDR3aa: ASSFLGELF
v_gene: TRBV28
j_gene: TRBJ2-2

CDR3aa: SVEEQGPNEKLF
v_gene: TRBV29-1
j_gene: TRBJ1-4

CDR3aa: ASTQWASGVSYEQY
v_gene: TRBV28
j_gene: TRBJ2-7

CDR3aa: ASSSWRGANYGYT
v_gene: TRBV11-2
j_gene: TRBJ1-2

CDR3aa: ASSLADTQY
v_gene: TRBV5-6
j_gene: TRBJ2-3

CDR3aa: ASSLTGVDYGYT
v_gene: TRBV5-1
j_gene: TRBJ1-2

CDR3aa: ASSLLGLAGEETQY
v_gene: TRBV27
j_gene: TRBJ2-5

CDR3aa: ASSYSRQGARNEQY
v_gene: TRBV6-5
j_gene: TRBJ2-7

CDR3aa: ASSFGGATNEKLF
v_gene: TRBV28
j_gene: TRBJ1-4

CDR3aa: ASSPPDPAPYEQY
v_gene: TRBV18
j_gene: TRBJ2-7

CDR3aa: ASMLGQGFGQPQH
v_gene: TRBV2
j_gene: TRBJ1-5

CDR3aa: ASSLGGRALGNEQF
v_gene: TRBV5-4
j_gene: TRBJ2-1

CDR3aa: ASSPWGATALRDTEAF
v_gene: TRBV11-2
j_gene: TRBJ1-1

CDR3aa: ASSPGSQANSGNTIY
v_gene: TRBV18
j_gene: TRBJ1-3

CDR3aa: ASSFSFIKNIQY
v_gene: TRBV27
j_gene: TRBJ2-4

CDR3aa: ASSLGAGYEQY
v_gene: TRBV28
j_gene: TRBJ2-7

CDR3aa: ASSYSRLRDTGELF
v_gene: TRBV6-5
j_gene: TRBJ2-2

CDR3aa: ASSRDRGYEKLF
v_gene: TRBV28
j_gene: TRBJ1-4

CDR3aa: ASSPLLYTGELF
v_gene: TRBV18
j_gene: TRBJ2-2

CDR3aa: ASSVGLAADNEKLF
v_gene: TRBV9
j_gene: TRBJ1-4

CDR3aa: ASSLLQGSSGNTIY
v_gene: TRBV28
j_gene: TRBJ1-3

CDR3aa: ASRGHAGHGNTIY
v_gene: TRBV27
j_gene: TRBJ1-3

CDR3aa: ASSVATGTGNTIY
v_gene: TRBV9
j_gene: TRBJ1-3

CDR3aa: ASSPRAGGNGYT
v_gene: TRBV4-1
j_gene: TRBJ1-2

CDR3aa: ASSLRPGVNSPLH
v_gene: TRBV28
j_gene: TRBJ1-6